This is a list of T cell receptor beta chains from one sample in a study of blood T cells in healthy people across ages. Via MiXCR, TCRdb re-called the 5' RACE reads, giving one row per CDR3 protein. Counted here are some 940,000 distinct CDR3 sequences, 25% to 30% occurring once; the ten biggest clones make up 9.5% to 13%. The sample was also reused in another study, on T cells of mothers and their children.

The sequenced sample consisted of blood. All receptors derive from a woman in her thirties or forties in good health. The CDR3 runs from the conserved cysteine through the conserved F or W. D genes are given only for firm matches. For some rows the clone size is stated as once, few or many, or as a class when expanded; others skip it.

TRBJ2-7 TRBV30 TRBD1 many TGTGCCTGCGAGGGACAGTATGGCTCCTACAAGCAGTACTTC CACEGQYGSYKQYF
TRBJ1-2 TRBV28 TRBD1 . TGTGCCACCGTGAGACCGGGACAGGGGGCGTATGGCTACACCTTC CATVRPGQGAYGYTF
TRBJ1-1 TRBV10-3 . . TGTGCCATCAGTGAGTCAGTGCGGAGTGAAGCTTTCTTT CAISESVRSEAFF
TRBJ1-1 TRBV29-1 . many TGCAGCGTTATGACAGGGAACACTGAAGCTTTCTTT CSVMTGNTEAFF
TRBJ2-7 TRBV20-1 TRBD1 few TGCAGTGCTAGAGGCGATGGACAGGGGGGCGAGCAGTACTTC CSARGDGQGGEQYF
TRBJ2-5 TRBV6-5 . . TGTGCCAGCAGTTACTCGACTCGTAATGAGCAGTACTTC CASSYSTRNEQYF
TRBJ2-4 TRBV29-1 TRBD1 many TGCAGCGTTGAGGCCGGACAGGGGGCAAACATTCAGTACTTC CSVEAGQGANIQYF
TRBJ1-4 TRBV12-3/TRBV12-4 TRBD1 . TGTGCCAGCAACCTTGGGACAGCCCCCGGGAGTGAAAAACTGTTTTTT CASNLGTAPGSEKLFF
TRBJ1-1 TRBV5-1 TRBD1 few TGCGCCAGCAGCTTGCAGGGGGCGCACACTGAAGCTTTCTTT CASSLQGAHTEAFF
TRBJ1-1 TRBV14 . . TGTGCCAGCAGCCAAGTAGGGGTTGAAGCTTTCTTT CASSQVGVEAFF
TRBJ1-2 TRBV25-1 . . TGTGCCAGCGGGTTCAACTATGGCTACACCTTC CASGFNYGYTF
TRBJ1-4 TRBV5-5 . few TGTGCCAGCAGCTTGCTGGGAAATTCGGTAAAACTGTTTTTT CASSLLGNSVKLFF
TRBJ1-2 TRBV4-3 . many TGCGCCAGCAGCCAGGAGAAAGGCGATGCAAGATATGGCTACACCTTC CASSQEKGDARYGYTF
TRBJ2-1 TRBV29-1 . . TGCAGCGCCGCTCTGGCCCGAACTTACAATGAGCAGTTCTTC CSAALARTYNEQFF
TRBJ2-4 TRBV20-1 TRBD1 . TGCAGTGCTAGAGTCCCGGACAGGGAGCAGTACTTC CSARVPDREQYF
TRBJ2-5 TRBV20-1 TRBD2 . TGCAGTGCTAGTCGAGCGGGGGGGCCCTACCAAGAGACCCAGTACTTC CSASRAGGPYQETQYF
TRBJ2-5 TRBV7-2 . . TGTGCCAGCACCTACGGACTAACGGGGAGAGAGACCCAGTACTTC CASTYGLTGRETQYF
TRBJ1-2 TRBV9 . few TGTGCCAGCAGCGATCGCAGTGATATTTGGGGGCGCGGTGGCGGCTACACCTTC CASSDRSDIWGRGGGYTF
TRBJ2-5 TRBV20-1 TRBD1 few TGCAGTGCTCTGGGACAGGGGTGGTTGAATGAGCAGTACTTC CSALGQGWLNEQYF
TRBJ2-1 TRBV5-1 TRBD1 few TGCGCCAGCAGCTGGGACAGGGGCATGATCAATGAGCAGTTCTTC CASSWDRGMINEQFF
TRBJ2-1 TRBV20-1 TRBD2 . TGCAGTGCTATTCGAAGGGAGCGGGGGGGCCACAATGAGCAGTTCTTC CSAIRRERGGHNEQFF
TRBJ2-7 TRBV28 . few TGTGCCAGCAGTCCACTTAGCTGGGGAGACTTTACCTACGAGCAGTACTTC CASSPLSWGDFTYEQYF
TRBJ1-6 TRBV7-3 . . TGTGCCAGCAGCTGGGGACCCTATAATTCACCCCTCCACTTT CASSWGPYNSPLHF
TRBJ2-5 TRBV6-2/TRBV6-3 TRBD1 many TGTGCCAGCAGCCACGGGACAGGGGGCGCGGAGACCCAGTACTTC CASSHGTGGAETQYF